The 28 T cell receptor beta chains given below trace back to one sample, sequenced in a study of shared clonotypes between healthy human individuals. TCRdb keeps only in-frame clones here, not all; method: immunoSEQ multiplex PCR. The table shows 600,000 to 700,000 clones, with around 73% occurring only once. The sequencing input was memory CD4+ T cells sorted from blood. The subset: CD45RA-negative fraction. Receptors originate from a woman aged 30 to 39 in good health.

This clone was observed a single time. The J gene is TRBJ2-3, the V gene TRBV19; no clear D. Between the trimmed V and J ends, which lost 3 bases and 2 bases, there was a span of 15 bases. CDR1 and CDR2 from the germline V gene are LNHDA and SQIVND (reference sequence). The CDR3 runs to 16 residues. DNA for the CDR3: TGTGCCAGTAGTATGGGATACTCAACTGACACAGATACGCAGTATTTT. As protein: CASSMGYSTDTDTQYF.

This clone has just one count. This rearrangement joins TRBV2 to TRBJ1-1, with D possibly TRBD1 on 6 matching bases. Germline values: CDR1 SNHLY, CDR2 FYNNEI. The CDR3 totals 12 residues. V was pared by 4 bases and J by 7 bases, with 10 bases between. In DNA form, the CDR3 reads TGTGCCAGCAGTGTGAGGGGGTTTGAAGCTTTCTTT. This encodes CASSVRGFEAFF.

In this sample, this clone turned up once. The chain is built from TRBV5-1 and TRBJ2-7, with 8 bases lining up with TRBD2. The V gene's germline CDR1 is SGHRS and CDR2 YFSETQ. The V and J ends lost 0 bases and 1 base, in that order; junction bases with no gene match: 9. This CDR3 has 17 residues. The CDR3 DNA reads as TGCGCCAGCAGCTTGGTATCCCCCGCGGGAGGTTCCTACGAGCAGTACTTC. Translating it yields CASSLVSPAGGSYEQYF.

The V and J genes are TRBV11-3 and TRBJ1-1; D is perhaps TRBD1 (5 bases). V lost 5 bases and J lost 4, with 11 bases in between. CDR1 SGHNT and CDR2 YENEEA come from the germline V gene. The CDR3 consists of 13 residues. CDR3 nucleotide sequence: TGTGCCAGCAGCAAAGGGACCGTCACTGAAGCTTTCTTT. This sequence encodes CASSKGTVTEAFF.

This clone was counted only a few times. The chain is built from TRBV19 and TRBJ1-5, with 9 bases matching TRBD1. Germline values: CDR1 LNHDA, CDR2 SQIVND (reference sequence). V shed 5 bases, J shed 7 bases, and the junction held 6 bases outside the gene matches. The CDR3 runs to 14 residues. This CDR3 is CASSGTGFAQPQHF. The CDR3 region has the DNA TGTGCCAGTAGTGGGACAGGGTTCGCACAGCCCCAGCATTTT. Supplemented by reference TRBV19 and TRBJ1-5, the full variable domain reads DGGITQSPKYLFRKEGQNVTLSCEQNLNHDAMYWYRQDPGQGLRLIYYSQIVNDFQKGDIAEGYSVSREKKESFPLTVTSAQKNPTAFYLCASSGTGFAQPQHFGDGTRLSIL.

The chain has TRBV7-2 and TRBJ2-1, with D hard to call. V was pared by 2 bases and J by 9 bases, with 8 bases between. This CDR3 comprises 12 residues. Germline loops: CDR1 SGHTA, CDR2 FQGNSA. CDR3 sequence: CASSLYLGEQFF. The CDR3 DNA reads TGTGCCAGCAGCTTATATCTGGGTGAGCAGTTCTTC.

This clone appeared a single time. The identical CDR3 is also encoded by other nucleotide sequences in the sample. CDR3 coding DNA: TGCGCCAGCAGCTTGGATAGACCCTCCTACAATGAGCAGTTCTTC. The encoded protein is CASSLDRPSYNEQFF. This chain uses TRBV5-1 with TRBJ2-1; D remains unclear. Germline-derived CDR1 and CDR2 are SGHRS and YFSETQ. The V gene lost 0 bases and the J gene lost 0 bases, with 7 bases spanning the gap. The CDR3 has 15 amino acids.

J is TRBJ1-2 and V is TRBV4-1, with 8 bases that match TRBD1. The CDR3 extends over 16 amino acids. The germline V gene has CDR1 MGHRA and CDR2 YSYEKL. J gave up 7 bases and V 3 bases, and 13 bases lay outside the gene matches. Here the CDR3 DNA reads TGCGCCAGCAGCCACCTGAGACAGGGGAGACGGCGTGGCTACACCTTC. Translating gives CASSHLRQGRRRGYTF.

The chain recombines TRBV10-3 with TRBJ1-5; 8 positions match TRBD1. CDR3 length equals 14 residues. CDR1 is ENHRY, CDR2 SYGVKD, per germline. Germline trimming cut 0 bases from V and 7 bases from J; bases unmatched to any gene: 2. CDR3 DNA sequence: TGTGCCATCAGTGAGTCGACAGGGGAACAGCCCCAGCATTTT. The encoded protein is CAISESTGEQPQHF.

The rearrangement uses TRBV7-3 and TRBJ2-1; 9 bases are a match to TRBD1. Germline CDR1 SGHTA, CDR2 FQGTGA. The CDR3 contains 15 residues. The trim removed 3 bases at V and 4 bases at J, leaving 4 bases unmatched. The CDR3 region is CASSLGQGIYNEQFF. The DNA of the CDR3 is TGTGCCAGCAGCTTGGGACAGGGTATTTACAATGAGCAGTTCTTC.

This chain connects TRBV2 to TRBJ1-5; TRBD1 aligns across 8 bases. The V and J ends lost 6 bases and 0 bases, in that order; junction bases with no gene match: 4. This CDR3 contains 15 residues. The germline V gene has CDR1 SNHLY and CDR2 FYNNEI. DNA for the CDR3: TGTGCCAGCAGAGGGGACAGGTTTAGCAATCAGCCCCAGCATTTT. This encodes CASRGDRFSNQPQHF. The full variable domain, with the rest looked up from reference TRBV2 and TRBJ1-5, is EPEVTQTPSHQVTQMGQEVILRCVPISNHLYFYWYRQILGQKVEFLVSFYNNEISEKSEIFDDQFSVERPDGSNFTLKIRSTKLEDSAMYFCASRGDRFSNQPQHFGDGTRLSIL.

The chain is built from TRBV6-5 and TRBJ2-7; 8 bases are a match to TRBD2. The V segment lost 2 bases and the J segment 4 bases; nucleotides outside the gene matches: 7. Germline values: CDR1 MNHEY, CDR2 SVGAGI. CDR3 length: 15 amino acids. The CDR3 spells CASSYGSASGYEQYF. The CDR3 DNA is TGTGCCAGCAGTTACGGCTCGGCTAGCGGGTACGAGCAGTACTTC.

This chain links TRBV5-8 with TRBJ1-4, with TRBD1 matching over 7 bases. This CDR3 contains 16 residues. Germline-derived CDR1 and CDR2 are SGHTS and YDEGEE. V dropped 4 bases and J dropped 0; count of bases not matched to a gene: 6. CDR3 sequence (DNA): TGTGCCAGCAGCACCGGGACAGATGCAACTAATGAAAAACTGTTTTTT. Translation: CASSTGTDATNEKLFF.

This chain links TRBV29-1 with TRBJ1-5; D not resolved. The V end lost 7 bases, the J end lost 0 bases, and 10 bases lay between the germline ends. Germline V gene lookup returns CDR1 SQVTM and CDR2 ANQGSEA. The CDR3 covers 13 residues. The CDR3 region is CSASAGSNQPQHF. The CDR3 nucleotides are TGCAGCGCCTCGGCGGGTAGCAATCAGCCCCAGCATTTT.

The rearrangement links TRBV27 to TRBJ2-7; a possible D gene is TRBD1 (6 bases). The CDR3 length is 16 residues. CDR1 MNHEY and CDR2 SMNVEV come from the germline V gene (reference sequence). Trimming cost V 0 bases and J 2 bases, with 14 bases left between them. The CDR3 is CASSLSQEGVPYEQYF. The CDR3 region has the DNA TGTGCCAGCAGTTTATCCCAAGAGGGGGTACCCTACGAGCAGTACTTC.

The rearrangement joins TRBV5-1 to TRBJ2-5; D possibly corresponds to TRBD2 (6 bases). The CDR3 runs 14 residues. V lost 2 bases and J 0 bases, leaving 8 bases between the germline ends. Germline V gene data show CDR1 as SGHRS and CDR2 as YFSETQ. In nucleotides, the CDR3 is TGCGCCAGCAGCTTTTCGGGGGACCAAGAGACCCAGTACTTC. Translation: CASSFSGDQETQYF.

About this clone: Other nucleotide sequences from this sample produce the same CDR3. This chain connects TRBV11-2 to TRBJ2-7; TRBD1 might be the D (5 bases). The CDR3 consists of 13 residues. Trimming pared 4 bases from V and 2 bases from J, leaving 9 bases between. The V gene's germline CDR1 is SGHAT and CDR2 FQNNGV. DNA for the CDR3: TGTGCCAGCAGCTCGCAGGGAACCTACGAGCAGTACTTC. It is translated as CASSSQGTYEQYF.

V gene TRBV25-1 combines with J gene TRBJ2-5, with TRBD1 matching 7 bases. The end of the DNA fits TRBJ2-7 better, so the J call may be wrong. This CDR3 comprises 15 residues. Germline-derived CDR1 and CDR2 are MGHDK and SYGVNS. The CDR3 sequence is CASSGQGPNSYEQYF. The CDR3 nucleotides read TGTGCCAGCAGTGGACAGGGACCCAACTCCTACGAGCAGTACTTC.

The chain has TRBV6-6 and TRBJ2-7; D not certain. The germline gives CDR1 MNHNY, CDR2 SVGAGI (reference sequence). This CDR3 comprises 14 residues. Trimming took off 0 bases at V and 2 bases at J, with 8 bases between the two ends. The CDR3 sequence is CASSYSQQTYEQYF. CDR3 in DNA: TGTGCCAGCAGTTACTCGCAACAGACCTACGAGCAGTACTTC.

This clone was observed many times. V is TRBV9 and J is TRBJ2-1; TRBD2 aligns across 11 bases. Germline lookup yields CDR1 SGDLS and CDR2 YYNGEE. This CDR3 comprises 14 residues. V trimming: 4 bases; J trimming: 8 bases; junction bases outside the gene matches: 5. CDR3 protein: CASSFSGRADEQFF. The CDR3 region has the DNA TGTGCCAGCAGCTTTAGCGGGAGGGCTGATGAGCAGTTCTTC.

The V gene is TRBV11-2, the J gene TRBJ1-3, with D uncertain. CDR1 and CDR2 (germline): SGHAT, FQNNGV. The CDR3 loop spans 15 amino acids. V was clipped by 5 bases and J by 0 bases, with 11 bases between them. The CDR3 protein is CASSPLESSGNTIYF. For the CDR3, the DNA is TGTGCCAGCAGCCCTCTCGAGAGCTCTGGAAACACCATATATTTT.

This chain joins TRBV6-5 and TRBJ1-2, with D perhaps matching TRBD1 (5 bases). The CDR3 contains 14 residues. CDR1 MNHEY and CDR2 SVGAGI come from the germline V gene. The V and J ends lost 3 bases and 8 bases respectively, with 16 bases between them. CDR3 nucleotide sequence: TGTGCCAGCAGTTATTCGAAAGAGGGGAGAGGCTACACCTTC. This translates into CASSYSKEGRGYTF.

This clone has a handful of counts. V is TRBV14 and J is TRBJ2-7; D is unclear. CDR1 SGHDN and CDR2 FVKESK come from the germline V gene. The germline V and J ends were trimmed by 0 bases and 3 bases, with 6 bases remaining between them. The CDR3 is 13 residues long. CDR3 loop: CASSQEVSYEQYF. CDR3 coding DNA: TGTGCCAGCAGCCAAGAGGTCAGCTACGAGCAGTACTTC.

The rearrangement links TRBV11-3 to TRBJ2-3; D may be TRBD1 or TRBD2 (5 bases each). Deletions cut 4 bases from V and 2 bases from J, with 13 bases between. This CDR3 spans 15 amino acids. Per germline, CDR1 SGHNT and CDR2 YENEEA. CDR3 amino acids: CASSSQGAPTDTQYF. The CDR3 coding sequence is TGTGCCAGCAGCTCTCAGGGAGCGCCCACAGATACGCAGTATTTT.

This clone appeared a single time. The rearrangement joins TRBV4-1 to TRBJ1-5; D not certain. Germline CDR1 is MGHRA and CDR2 is YSYEKL. The CDR3 runs 17 residues. Between the trimmed V and J ends, which lost 1 base and 3 bases, there was a span of 16 bases. CDR3 sequence: CASSQVPGGSDNQPQHF. CDR3 nucleotides: TGCGCCAGCAGCCAAGTCCCAGGAGGAAGTGACAATCAGCCCCAGCATTTT.

This rearrangement joins TRBV29-1 to TRBJ2-7; TRBD2 aligns across 11 bases. V lost 6 bases to trimming and J lost 6 bases; unmatched junction nucleotides: 13. The CDR3 runs 15 residues. The germline V gene encodes CDR1 SQVTM and CDR2 ANQGSEA. The DNA for the CDR3 is TGCAGCGTCTCCCTTAATCTAGCGGGAGGATCCGAGCAGTACTTC. Translating gives CSVSLNLAGGSEQYF.

This clone appeared a few times. This chain joins TRBV5-1 and TRBJ2-5, with 10 positions matching TRBD2. V trimming: 5 bases; J trimming: 10 bases; junction bases outside the gene matches: 17. The CDR3 is made up of 16 amino acids. CDR1 and CDR2 from the germline V gene are SGHRS and YFSETQ. The CDR3 loop is CASSSGQLAGTFDQYF. CDR3 sequence (DNA): TGCGCCAGCAGTTCGGGGCAACTAGCGGGGACGTTCGACCAGTACTTC.

This chain connects TRBV28 to TRBJ2-2; weak D call: TRBD1 (5 bases). V was clipped by 1 base and J by 0 bases, with 12 bases between them. The germline V gene has CDR1 MDHEN and CDR2 SYDVKM. The CDR3 consists of 17 residues. The CDR3 sequence is CASSLLGLGTNTGELFF. DNA of the CDR3: TGTGCCAGCAGTTTATTGGGGCTGGGTACGAACACCGGGGAGCTGTTTTTT.